What follows describes a single TCR beta chain. No antigen is known for it. Trimming left V 0 bases short and J 1 base short, with 10 bases between. Germline-derived CDR1 and CDR2 are MNHNS and SASEGT. The CDR3 is made up of 17 amino acids. The sample is drawn from a study of blood T cells in healthy people across ages. Combining a sample-barcoded 5' primer with a J-beta primer mix, a second PCR ran for 7 to 11 cycles. TCRdb reprocessed the 5' RACE reads with MiXCR, giving one entry per CDR3 protein. The data show some 940,000 distinct CDR3 sequences, with 25% to 35% seen just once and more than 8.5% held by the top ten. Study findings and constraints: Diversity estimates drawn from one million T cells were deemed underestimates. TCR beta diversity, measured per million T cells, fell in a roughly linear way with age. No one knew whether donors had CMV, which possibly confounded expanded clonotype changes.

The same sample was also studied in work on T cells of mothers and their children.

The material sequenced was blood. The TCR originated in a woman in her forties in good health. J is TRBJ2-6 and V is TRBV6-1, with no clear D. CDR3 residues: CASSEALSRSGANVLTF. Here the CDR3 DNA reads TGTGCCAGCAGTGAAGCCCTTTCCCGATCTGGGGCCAACGTCCTGACTTTC.